This TCR beta chain was identified during a study of cytomegalovirus exposure and HLA in healthy donors. J was trimmed by 4 bases and V by 1 base; bases with no gene match: 6. There are 16 residues in the CDR3. Germline CDR1 and CDR2: MGHRA and YSYEKL. Use of 60 Vbeta and 13 Jbeta primers characterized the PCR. Clones were read by immunoSEQ multiplex PCR, and TCRdb kept only the in-frame ones, dropping some. Here the sample table reports 50,000 to 60,000 clones. Whole-study findings and limits: By a later analysis, the bulk of CMV-associated TCR beta chains appeared HLA-restricted.

Nominally healthy donors were sampled, though unrecorded immune exposures were likely. Comment on this clone: What it binds is unknown.

This sequence joins TRBV4-1 and TRBJ2-3; 9 bases are shared with TRBD2. Sequenced: PBMCs. The origin of this receptor is a woman aged 50 to 60 in good health and CMV-seropositive. The CDR3 nucleotides are TGCGCCAGCAGCCAAGCATCAGCGGGGGGTTCAGATACGCAGTATTTT. Translating it yields CASSQASAGGSDTQYF.